A selection of T cell receptor beta chains follows, all from one sample in a study of radiotherapy plus CTLA-4 blockade in lung cancer. Sequenced by immunoSEQ multiplex PCR; TCRdb stores in-frame clones only, minus some. The sample has 70,000 to 95,000 clones; under 85% are singletons. This material consisted of peripheral blood, taken from a patient treated with radiotherapy plus ipilimumab. These receptor sequences come from a human donor with non-small cell lung cancer that progressed on radiotherapy plus ipilimumab. Both conserved end residues are part of each CDR3. The order of the fields is CDR3 DNA, CDR3 protein, J gene, CDR3 length, clone size, D gene, V gene. D genes are given only for firm matches. Clone size is shown for a subset of rows, as once, few, many or a class of expanded clone.

CDR3 DNA: TGTGCCAGTGGCCGGCAGGGGAGTTTGAGCAATGAGCAGTTCTTC; CDR3 protein: CASGRQGSLSNEQFF; J gene: TRBJ2-1; CDR3 length: 15; clone size: .; D gene: .; V gene: TRBV19
CDR3 DNA: TGTGCCAGCAGCGTAGGATTAGGGCCCGGAAACACCATATATTTT; CDR3 protein: CASSVGLGPGNTIYF; J gene: TRBJ1-3; CDR3 length: 15; clone size: .; D gene: .; V gene: TRBV9
CDR3 DNA: TGCGCCAGCAGCCAAGCAACCTCCCCTCCAGCCTCGAACACTGAAGCTTTCTTT; CDR3 protein: CASSQATSPPASNTEAFF; J gene: TRBJ1-1; CDR3 length: 18; clone size: .; D gene: .; V gene: TRBV4-1
CDR3 DNA: TGTGCCAGCAGCCAAGAAAACAGGGCCTATGGCTACACCTTC; CDR3 protein: CASSQENRAYGYTF; J gene: TRBJ1-2; CDR3 length: 14; clone size: .; D gene: .; V gene: TRBV4-2
CDR3 DNA: TGTGCCAGCAGCAACAGGGGTTTCGACGAGCAGTACTTC; CDR3 protein: CASSNRGFDEQYF; J gene: TRBJ2-7; CDR3 length: 13; clone size: .; D gene: TRBD1; V gene: TRBV7-8
CDR3 DNA: TGTGCCAGCAGTTACGGGGTAGCGGGAGGGCCCGGGGAGCTGTTTTTT; CDR3 protein: CASSYGVAGGPGELFF; J gene: TRBJ2-2; CDR3 length: 16; clone size: .; D gene: TRBD2; V gene: TRBV6-5
CDR3 DNA: TGTGCAAGTCGCGCGGGACTAGCGGGCAGCTCCTACAATGAGCAGTTCTTC; CDR3 protein: CASRAGLAGSSYNEQFF; J gene: TRBJ2-1; CDR3 length: 17; clone size: once; D gene: .; V gene: TRBV12-2
CDR3 DNA: TGTGCCAGCAGCTTAAAGGTTGTGGACACCGGGGAGCTGTTTTTT; CDR3 protein: CASSLKVVDTGELFF; J gene: TRBJ2-2; CDR3 length: 15; clone size: .; D gene: .; V gene: TRBV7-9
CDR3 DNA: TGTGCCAGCAGACAGGGGGCCTATGGCTACACCTTC; CDR3 protein: CASRQGAYGYTF; J gene: TRBJ1-2; CDR3 length: 12; clone size: .; D gene: TRBD1; V gene: TRBV6-5
CDR3 DNA: TGTGCCAGCACCAAATATCACGGACAGGGATACGAGCAGTACTTC; CDR3 protein: CASTKYHGQGYEQYF; J gene: TRBJ2-7; CDR3 length: 15; clone size: .; D gene: TRBD1; V gene: TRBV27